This T cell receptor (beta chain) was recovered during a study of T-cell memory formation after mild COVID-19. This clonotype has just a few counts. Barcoded TCR alpha and TCR beta cDNA libraries with UMIs came from 5'RACE using constant-segment primers. TCRdb re-derived calls from the 5' RACE reads in MiXCR, one entry per CDR3 protein. Found here are approximately 270,000 distinct CDR3 sequences, around 15% of them singletons; the top ten hold roughly 25%. Between the trimmed V and J ends, which lost 1 base and 0 bases, there was a span of 13 bases. Germline loops: CDR1 LGHNA, CDR2 YNFKEQ. The CDR3 is made up of 16 amino acids.

This sequence originates from a man between 18 and 35 years old who had mild COVID-19 (a few samples of this study predate the infection). Cell type and time point are not known. Sequenced input: PBMCs or a T cell subset sorted from them (not recorded which). The chain combines TRBV4-2 with TRBJ2-7; D is possibly TRBD2 (7 bases). This chain's CDR3 is CASSQAAGAYSYEQYF. The CDR3 DNA reads as TGTGCCAGCAGCCAAGCCGCGGGGGCCTACTCCTACGAGCAGTACTTC.